The T cell receptor (beta chain) described here comes from a study of glioma-infiltrating T cells. CDR3 length: 13 amino acids. The V gene's germline CDR1 is KGHSH and CDR2 LQKENI. V lost 0 bases and J 11 bases, leaving 11 bases between the germline ends. Amplification of TCR alpha and beta CDR3 regions from RNA used iRepertoire nested multiplex PCR. TCRdb itself ran the multiplex PCR reads through MiXCR, one entry per CDR3 protein. The profile covers approximately 190,000 distinct CDR3 sequences, with roughly 32% appearing a single time and 20% to 25% taken by the ten largest. This clonotype was sampled from a human donor with low-grade glioma or glioblastoma, undergoing nonglioma brain surgery, or in good health (not recorded which). The V gene is TRBV18, the J gene TRBJ2-1, with unresolved D. The sequenced material came from glioma tissue, nonneoplastic brain tissue, or PBMCs (not recorded which). CDR3 amino acids: CASSPPSGPQQFF. The DNA for the CDR3 is TGTGCCAGCTCACCACCGAGTGGGCCCCAGCAGTTCTTC.